One T cell receptor beta chain is described in this entry. The clone's antigen remains unknown. No base quality values were provided; no much bigger clone lies one nucleotide off. This sample was included in a study of T cell repertoires in aging, cancer and after chemotherapy (dated by TCRdb to between 2018 and 2021). Study-wide context: Donors spanned six age groups from 30 or younger to 70 or older, with at least three individuals per group. Control TCR repertoires from healthy donors were recorded across several months to years, and re-sampling revealed clear clonal overlap. Peripheral blood TCR beta repertoires from healthy donors and cancer patients were profiled to examine immunoaging and T cell reconstitution after chemotherapy. The full dataset contained approximately 9.6 million TCR reads. Alongside some 98 healthy donors serving as a reference group, the cohort included some 210 cancer patients, of whom some 90 had hematological cancers and about 130 had solid cancers. Study-wide conclusions, independent of this receptor: In healthy donors, the decline in TCR diversity with age was mainly due to loss of richness, whereas in cancer patients loss of evenness also played a role. Compared with age-matched healthy donors, untreated patients with hematological or solid cancers had significantly lower TCR diversity and higher clonality in blood. Median generation probability increased over the chemotherapy interval in both cancer cohorts, suggesting repertoire reconstitution through rebound thymic output. According to the authors, the repertoire data do not allow conclusions to be drawn about immunological memory after chemotherapy.

A distance of 14 bases separates the germline ends of V and J, which lose 6 bases and 12 bases respectively. Taken from cysteine to phenylalanine, the CDR3 has 11 residues. Only the CDR3 DNA stays, 33 bases, in frame from base 1. Multiplex touch-down PCR with a mixed TRB-A/B primer pool was used to amplify rearranged TRB sequences covering the V, D and J segments. Illumina adapters and sample indices were added to the amplicons in two consecutive PCR reactions performed with Phusion HS II polymerase. After gel purification with the NucleoSpin Gel and PCR Clean-up kit, the amplicons were checked using Qubit and an Agilent 2100 Bioanalyzer. Sequencing of libraries was carried out on an Illumina MiSeq in 600-cycle, single-indexed, paired-end runs. The paper's processing steps were these. MiXCR versions 2.12 and 3.0.5 were used to process the TRB sequences. Each unique CDR3 nucleotide sequence was counted as one clone, and only productive sequences with at least two reads were retained. The repertoire metrics were Shannon diversity, evenness, clonality (calculated as one minus evenness), and diversity profiles parameterized by alpha from 0 to 5. The IGoR algorithm was used to calculate generation probabilities for clones in the paired samples taken before and after chemotherapy. In TCRdb, the public reads were trimmed at Q25 with fastp and aligned with MiXCR, with productive beta chains retained. Rows are combined by CDR3 protein, so each entry shows the most common genes and DNA. These V and J calls originate from TCRdb's pipeline instead of the authors' own analysis. Here the sample has around 3,800 distinct CDR3 sequences; under 30% occur a single time. The leading ten clones occupy over 4.5% of the sample.

TCR beta rearrangements were amplified from genomic DNA isolated from peripheral blood, not from sorted cells or RNA. This receptor chain uses TRBV12-3 or TRBV12-4 and TRBJ1-1; the D segment cannot be called with confidence. The sequenced material came from blood. The sequence was obtained from a human donor in good health. The sequence in DNA is TGTGCCAGCAGCGCCGGGGTCTCAACTTTCTTT. Its translation is CASSAGVSTFF.